This TCR beta chain was retrieved from a study of blood T cell repertoires in COVID-19. Assay used: immunoSEQ multiplex PCR; TCRdb lists only in-frame clones, some missing. The sample yields a few hundred thousand clones, 80% to 90% seen once. The CDR3 spans 17 residues. Germline V lookup: CDR1 SGHRS, CDR2 YFSETQ. The V and J ends lost 4 bases and 1 base, in that order; junction bases with no gene match: 12. The gene calls are TRBV5-1 and TRBJ1-1; 8 bases are a match to TRBD1. Sequenced: PBMCs or T cells enriched from blood (not recorded which). The TCR sequence derives from a woman aged 35 to 49 with acute COVID-19. The CDR3 region is CASSPRDRLFANTEAFF. In DNA form, the CDR3 reads TGCGCCAGCAGCCCTAGGGACAGGCTGTTTGCGAACACTGAAGCTTTCTTT.